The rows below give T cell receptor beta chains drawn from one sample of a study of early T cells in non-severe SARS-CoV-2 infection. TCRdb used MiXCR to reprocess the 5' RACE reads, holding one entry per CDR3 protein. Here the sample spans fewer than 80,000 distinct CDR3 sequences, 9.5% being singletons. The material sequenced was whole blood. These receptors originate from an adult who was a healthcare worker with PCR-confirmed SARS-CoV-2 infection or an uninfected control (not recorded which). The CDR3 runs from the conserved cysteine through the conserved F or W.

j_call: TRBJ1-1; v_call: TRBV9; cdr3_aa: CASSVEPGGDTEAFF
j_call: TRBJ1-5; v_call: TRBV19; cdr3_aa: CASTPSGTVQQPQHF
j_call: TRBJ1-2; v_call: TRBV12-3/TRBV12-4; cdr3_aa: CASSGPSDYGYTF
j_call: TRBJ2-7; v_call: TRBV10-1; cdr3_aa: CASGQYYEQYF
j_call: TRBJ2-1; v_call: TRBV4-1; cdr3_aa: CASSQDGDSSYNEQFF
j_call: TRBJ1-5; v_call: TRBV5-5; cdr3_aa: CASSPAGTVPQHF
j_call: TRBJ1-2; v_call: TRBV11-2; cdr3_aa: CASTNRGPYGYTF
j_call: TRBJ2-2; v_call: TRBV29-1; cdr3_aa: CSVARPNTGELFF
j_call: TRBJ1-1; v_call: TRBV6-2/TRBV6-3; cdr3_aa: CASSYGGTGGEAFF
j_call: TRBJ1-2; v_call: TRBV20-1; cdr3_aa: CSAPDLKNYGYTF
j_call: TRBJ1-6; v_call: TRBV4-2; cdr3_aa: CASSQGQGDSPLHF
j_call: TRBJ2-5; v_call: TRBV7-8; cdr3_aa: CASSLDRLAETQYF
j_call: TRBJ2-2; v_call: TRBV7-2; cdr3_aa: CASSTQALGELFF
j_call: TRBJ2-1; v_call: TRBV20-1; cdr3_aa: CSAFLGGREGRYEQFF
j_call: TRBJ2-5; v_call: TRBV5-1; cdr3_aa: CASSQGQGQETQYF
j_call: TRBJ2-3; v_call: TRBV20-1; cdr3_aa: CSARDEDYTDTQYF
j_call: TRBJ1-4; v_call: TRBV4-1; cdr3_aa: CASSQEGTQNEKLFF
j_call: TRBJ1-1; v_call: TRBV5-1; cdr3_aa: CASSWDRGHPGTEAFF
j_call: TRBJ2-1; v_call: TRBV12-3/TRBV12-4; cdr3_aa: CASSPGLSSYNEQFF
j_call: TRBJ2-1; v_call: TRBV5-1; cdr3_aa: CASRGARDEQFF
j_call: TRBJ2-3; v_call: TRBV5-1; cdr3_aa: CASSSDRSTDTQYF
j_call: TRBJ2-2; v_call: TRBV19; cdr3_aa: CASSKGGLAGLNTGELFF
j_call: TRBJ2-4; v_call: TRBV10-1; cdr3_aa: CASKPRRRAKNIQYF
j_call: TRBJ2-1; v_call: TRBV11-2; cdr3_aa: CASSHPGSEQFF
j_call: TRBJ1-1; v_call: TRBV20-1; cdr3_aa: CSAPGTDLNTEAFF
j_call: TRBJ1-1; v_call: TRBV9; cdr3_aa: CASSPEQGVNTEAFF
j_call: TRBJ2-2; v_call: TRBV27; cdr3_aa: CASSLEGTLKNTGELFF
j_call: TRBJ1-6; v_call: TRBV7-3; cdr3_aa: CASSLTPGAAPLHF
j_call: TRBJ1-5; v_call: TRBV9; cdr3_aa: CASSALQPQHF
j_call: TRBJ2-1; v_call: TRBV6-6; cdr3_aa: CASSYSEREFF
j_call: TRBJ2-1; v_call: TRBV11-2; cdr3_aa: CASSFSPGAPHEQFF
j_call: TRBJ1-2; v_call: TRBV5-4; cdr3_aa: CASSPRTGGAYGYTF
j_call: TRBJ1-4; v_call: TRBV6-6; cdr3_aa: CASSPGVNEKLFF
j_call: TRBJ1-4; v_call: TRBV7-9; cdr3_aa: CASSYGLGAPSEKLFF
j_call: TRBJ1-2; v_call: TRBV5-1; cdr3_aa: CASSQSGTPYGYTF
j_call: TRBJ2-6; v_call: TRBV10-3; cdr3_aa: CAIRRESSGANVLTF
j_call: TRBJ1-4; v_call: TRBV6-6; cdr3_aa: CAIKQGQDEKLFF